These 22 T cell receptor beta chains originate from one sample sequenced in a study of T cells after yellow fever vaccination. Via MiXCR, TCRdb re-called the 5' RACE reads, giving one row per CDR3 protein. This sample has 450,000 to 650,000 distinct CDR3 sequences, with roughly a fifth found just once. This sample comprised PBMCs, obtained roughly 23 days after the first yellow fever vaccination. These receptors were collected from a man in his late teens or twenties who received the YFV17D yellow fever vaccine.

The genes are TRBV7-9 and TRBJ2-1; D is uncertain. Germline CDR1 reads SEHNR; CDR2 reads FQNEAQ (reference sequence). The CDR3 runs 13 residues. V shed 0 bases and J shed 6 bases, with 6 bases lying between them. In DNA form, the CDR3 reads TGTGCCAGCAGCTTAGCGCCACGCAATGAGCAGTTCTTC. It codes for CASSLAPRNEQFF.

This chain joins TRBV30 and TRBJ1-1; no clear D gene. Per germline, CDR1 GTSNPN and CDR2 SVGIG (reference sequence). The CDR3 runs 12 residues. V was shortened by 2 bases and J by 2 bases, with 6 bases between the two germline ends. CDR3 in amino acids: CAWSLINTEAFF. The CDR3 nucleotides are TGTGCCTGGAGTTTGATTAACACTGAAGCTTTCTTT.

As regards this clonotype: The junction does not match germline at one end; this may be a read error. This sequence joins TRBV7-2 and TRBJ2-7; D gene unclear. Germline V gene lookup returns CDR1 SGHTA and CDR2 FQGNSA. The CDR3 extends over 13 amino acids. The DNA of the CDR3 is TGTGCCAGCAGCTTAGTCGACCACTACGAGAAGTACTTC. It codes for CASSLVDHYEKYF.

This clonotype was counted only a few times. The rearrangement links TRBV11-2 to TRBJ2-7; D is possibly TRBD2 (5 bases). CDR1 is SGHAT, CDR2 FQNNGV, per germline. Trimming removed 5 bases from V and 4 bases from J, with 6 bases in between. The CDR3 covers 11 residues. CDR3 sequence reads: CASSPGYEQYV. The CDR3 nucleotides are TGTGCCAGCAGCCCGGGGTACGAGCAGTACGTC.

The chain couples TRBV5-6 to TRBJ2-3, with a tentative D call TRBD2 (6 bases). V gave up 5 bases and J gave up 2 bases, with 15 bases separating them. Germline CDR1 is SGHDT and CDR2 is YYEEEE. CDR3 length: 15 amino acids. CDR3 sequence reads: CASRTAGTATDTQYF. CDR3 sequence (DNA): TGTGCCAGCAGGACCGCGGGGACTGCCACAGATACGCAGTATTTT.

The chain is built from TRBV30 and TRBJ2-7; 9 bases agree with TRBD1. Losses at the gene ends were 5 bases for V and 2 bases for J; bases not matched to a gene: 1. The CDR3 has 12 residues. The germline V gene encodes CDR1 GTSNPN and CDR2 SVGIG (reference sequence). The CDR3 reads CAWGTGTYEQYF. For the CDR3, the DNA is TGTGCCTGGGGGACAGGGACCTACGAGCAGTACTTC.

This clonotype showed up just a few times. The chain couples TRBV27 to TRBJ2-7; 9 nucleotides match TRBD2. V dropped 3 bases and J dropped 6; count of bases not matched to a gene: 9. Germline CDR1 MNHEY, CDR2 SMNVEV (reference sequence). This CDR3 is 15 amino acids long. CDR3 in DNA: TGTGCCAGCAGTTTCGGGGCTAGCGGGGTAACCGAGCAGTACTTC. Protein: CASSFGASGVTEQYF.

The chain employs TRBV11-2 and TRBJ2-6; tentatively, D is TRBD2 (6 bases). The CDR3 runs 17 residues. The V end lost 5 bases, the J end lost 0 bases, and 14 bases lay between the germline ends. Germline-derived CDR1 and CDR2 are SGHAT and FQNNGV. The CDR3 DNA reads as TGTGCCAGCAGCCTGGTAGCGGCCAGCTCTGGGGCCAACGTCCTGACTTTC. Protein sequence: CASSLVAASSGANVLTF.

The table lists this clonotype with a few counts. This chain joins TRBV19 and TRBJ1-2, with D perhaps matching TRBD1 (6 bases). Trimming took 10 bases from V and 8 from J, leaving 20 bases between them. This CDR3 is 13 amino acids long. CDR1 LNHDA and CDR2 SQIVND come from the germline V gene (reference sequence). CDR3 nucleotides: TGTGCCACCACGGGCCGGGGGGCCCGCGGCTACACCTTC. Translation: CATTGRGARGYTF. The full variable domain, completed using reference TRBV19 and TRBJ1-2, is DGGITQSPKYLFRKEGQNVTLSCEQNLNHDAMYWYRQDPGQGLRLIYYSQIVNDFQKGDIAEGYSVSREKKESFPLTVTSAQKNPTAFYLCATTGRGARGYTFGSGTRLTVV.

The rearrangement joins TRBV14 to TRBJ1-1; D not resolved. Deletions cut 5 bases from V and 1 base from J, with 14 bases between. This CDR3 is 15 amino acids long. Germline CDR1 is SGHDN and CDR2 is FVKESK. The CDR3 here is CASSSGLGRNTEAFF. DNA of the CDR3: TGTGCCAGCAGCTCTGGGCTGGGCAGGAACACTGAAGCTTTCTTT.

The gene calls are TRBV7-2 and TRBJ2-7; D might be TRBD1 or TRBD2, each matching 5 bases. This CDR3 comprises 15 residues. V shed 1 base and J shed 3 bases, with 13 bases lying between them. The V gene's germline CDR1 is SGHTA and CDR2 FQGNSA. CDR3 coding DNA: TGTGCCAGCAGCTTAGGGGGGAGCGGTAACTACGAGCAGTACGTC. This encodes CASSLGGSGNYEQYV.

CDR3 DNA sequence: TGCGCCAGCAGCTCGACGGGACAGGTCATGAACACTGAAGCTTTCTTT. Translated, it gives CASSSTGQVMNTEAFF. V usage is TRBV5-1 and J usage is TRBJ1-1; 8 positions match TRBD1. Germline lookup yields CDR1 SGHRS and CDR2 YFSETQ. Trimming took 3 bases from V and 0 from J; bases not matched to a gene: 7. This CDR3 has 16 amino acids.

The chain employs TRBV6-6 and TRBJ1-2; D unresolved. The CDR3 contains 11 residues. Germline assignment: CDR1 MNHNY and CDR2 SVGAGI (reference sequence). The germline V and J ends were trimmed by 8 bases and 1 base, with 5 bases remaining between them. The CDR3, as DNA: TGTGCCAGCCAGTATAACTATGGCTACACCTTC. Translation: CASQYNYGYTF.

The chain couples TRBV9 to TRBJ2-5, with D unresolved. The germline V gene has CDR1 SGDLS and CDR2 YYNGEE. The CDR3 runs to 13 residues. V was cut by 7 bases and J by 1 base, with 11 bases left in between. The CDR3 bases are TGTGCCAGCTCCGAAGGAGCCCAAGAGACCCAGTACTTC. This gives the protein CASSEGAQETQYF.

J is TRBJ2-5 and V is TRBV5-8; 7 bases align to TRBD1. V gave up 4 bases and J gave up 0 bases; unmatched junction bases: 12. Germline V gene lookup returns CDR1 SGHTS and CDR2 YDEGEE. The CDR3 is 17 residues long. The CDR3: CASSPGTAPTDQETQYF. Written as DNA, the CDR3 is TGTGCCAGCAGCCCCGGGACAGCACCAACCGACCAAGAGACCCAGTACTTC.

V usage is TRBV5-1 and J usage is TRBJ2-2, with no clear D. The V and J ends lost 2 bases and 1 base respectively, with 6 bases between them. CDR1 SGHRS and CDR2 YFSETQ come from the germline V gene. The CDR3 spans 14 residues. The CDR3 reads CASSLTLNTGELFF. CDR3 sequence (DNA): TGCGCCAGCAGCTTAACTTTGAACACCGGGGAGCTGTTTTTT.

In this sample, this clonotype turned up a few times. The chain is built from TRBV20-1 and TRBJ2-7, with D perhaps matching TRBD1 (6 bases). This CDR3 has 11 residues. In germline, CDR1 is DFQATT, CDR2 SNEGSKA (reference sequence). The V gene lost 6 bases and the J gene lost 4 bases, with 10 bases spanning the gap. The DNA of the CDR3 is TGCAGTGCCTGGACAGCATACGAGCAGTACTTC. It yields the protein CSAWTAYEQYF.

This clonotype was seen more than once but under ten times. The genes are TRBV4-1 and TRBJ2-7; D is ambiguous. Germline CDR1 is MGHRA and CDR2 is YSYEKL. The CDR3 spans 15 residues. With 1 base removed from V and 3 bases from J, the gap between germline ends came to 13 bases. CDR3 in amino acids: CASSQGVAVLYEQYF. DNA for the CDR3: TGCGCCAGCAGCCAAGGGGTTGCTGTCCTCTACGAGCAGTACTTC.

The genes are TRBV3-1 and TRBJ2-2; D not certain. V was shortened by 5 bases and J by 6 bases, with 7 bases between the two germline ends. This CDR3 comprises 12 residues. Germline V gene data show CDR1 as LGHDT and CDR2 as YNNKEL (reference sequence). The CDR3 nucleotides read TGTGCCAGCAGCTATACGGCCGGGGAGCTGTTTTTT. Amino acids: CASSYTAGELFF.

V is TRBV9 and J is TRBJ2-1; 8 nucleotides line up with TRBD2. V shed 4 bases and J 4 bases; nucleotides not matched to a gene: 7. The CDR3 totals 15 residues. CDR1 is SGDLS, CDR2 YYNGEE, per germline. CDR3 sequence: CASSPRVAGYNEQFF. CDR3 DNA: TGTGCCAGCAGCCCCCGGGTAGCGGGGTACAATGAGCAGTTCTTC.

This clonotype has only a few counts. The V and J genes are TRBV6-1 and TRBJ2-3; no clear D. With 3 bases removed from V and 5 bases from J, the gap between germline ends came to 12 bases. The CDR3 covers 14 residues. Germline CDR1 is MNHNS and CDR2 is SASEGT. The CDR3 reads CASSDHKEVDTQYF. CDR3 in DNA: TGTGCCAGCAGTGATCATAAGGAAGTAGATACGCAGTATTTT.

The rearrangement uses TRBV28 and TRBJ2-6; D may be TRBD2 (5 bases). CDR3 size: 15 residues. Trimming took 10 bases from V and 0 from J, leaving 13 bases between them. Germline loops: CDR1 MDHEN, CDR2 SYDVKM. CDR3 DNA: TGTGCCACCAGCGGCGGGCCCTCTGGGGCCAACGTCCTGACTTTC. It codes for CATSGGPSGANVLTF.